A selection of T cell receptor beta chains follows, all from one sample in a study of blood T cell repertoires in COVID-19. Assay used: immunoSEQ multiplex PCR; TCRdb lists only in-frame clones, some missing. The sample lists about 260,000 clones, roughly 87% occurring once. Sequenced: peripheral blood. The receptors shown here come from a woman aged 45-65 years who had recovered from COVID-19. Each CDR3 is given with its conserved first and last residue. D genes are given only for firm matches. The listing skips clone size in some rows; elsewhere it reads once, few, many or a size class.

DNA: TGTGCCAGCAGCTTAGATCTCCGACAGGGGCCAGATACGCAGTATTTT
CDR3: CASSLDLRQGPDTQYF
J: TRBJ2-3
V: TRBV11-2
size: -
D: TRBD1

DNA: TGTGCCAGCAGTGACAGGGATGAGACCCAGTACTTC
CDR3: CASSDRDETQYF
J: TRBJ2-5
V: TRBV2
size: -
D: -

DNA: TGTGCCAGTGGAACAGGGGGCTGGACTGAAGCTTTCTTT
CDR3: CASGTGGWTEAFF
J: TRBJ1-1
V: TRBV19
size: -
D: TRBD1

DNA: TGTGCCAGTAGCAGCCGGGACAGGGGAAACTATGGCTACACCTTC
CDR3: CASSSRDRGNYGYTF
J: TRBJ1-2
V: TRBV19
size: -
D: TRBD1

DNA: TGTGCCAGCAGCTTCCAACAGGGGAGCACTGAAGCTTTCTTT
CDR3: CASSFQQGSTEAFF
J: TRBJ1-1
V: TRBV7-9
size: -
D: TRBD1

DNA: TGTGCCAGCAGTTTAACGAGCGGGAGTGGCACAGATACGCAGTATTTT
CDR3: CASSLTSGSGTDTQYF
J: TRBJ2-3
V: TRBV27
size: -
D: TRBD2

DNA: TGTGCCAGTAGCCCACAGGGGCTTGAAGCTTTCTTT
CDR3: CASSPQGLEAFF
J: TRBJ1-1
V: TRBV19
size: few
D: TRBD1

DNA: TGTGCCAGTAGTCGTCTCCGACTAGCGGGGGGCACCGGGGAGCTGTTTTTT
CDR3: CASSRLRLAGGTGELFF
J: TRBJ2-2
V: TRBV19
size: -
D: TRBD2

DNA: TGTGCCAGCAGTTTACCACTAGTGGGGGAGACCCAGTACTTC
CDR3: CASSLPLVGETQYF
J: TRBJ2-5
V: TRBV28
size: -
D: -

DNA: TGTGCCAGCAGCTTCCACAGGGGGCGATGGGAGGATGGCTACACCTTC
CDR3: CASSFHRGRWEDGYTF
J: TRBJ1-2
V: TRBV3-1/TRBV3-2
size: -
D: TRBD1

DNA: TGTGCCAGCAGCGTGAGCGGGGGGGACTCCGATACGCAGTATTTT
CDR3: CASSVSGGDSDTQYF
J: TRBJ2-3
V: TRBV9
size: -
D: TRBD2

DNA: TGTGCCAGCAGTTACTCTCTAGCGGGAGGCCCCACAGATACGCAGTATTTT
CDR3: CASSYSLAGGPTDTQYF
J: TRBJ2-3
V: TRBV6-2/TRBV6-3
size: -
D: TRBD2

DNA: TGCAGCGTTGGATGGGCAGGGAACTACGAGCAGTACTTC
CDR3: CSVGWAGNYEQYF
J: TRBJ2-7
V: TRBV29-1
size: -
D: -

DNA: TGCGCCAGCAGCCAAGAACTACGGTTAAACACCATATATTTT
CDR3: CASSQELRLNTIYF
J: TRBJ1-3
V: TRBV4-1
size: -
D: -

DNA: TGTGCCAGCAGCTCCAGGACAGGCTATAGCAATCAGCCCCAGCATTTT
CDR3: CASSSRTGYSNQPQHF
J: TRBJ1-5
V: TRBV5-6
size: -
D: TRBD1

DNA: TGCGCCAGCAGCTTGGCAGGCAAGAGCTCCTACGAGCAGTACTTC
CDR3: CASSLAGKSSYEQYF
J: TRBJ2-7
V: TRBV5-1
size: -
D: -

DNA: TGCGCCAGCATGAGGGATGGGAACACTGAAGCTTTCTTT
CDR3: CASMRDGNTEAFF
J: TRBJ1-1
V: TRBV5-1
size: -
D: -

DNA: TGTGCCAGCAGACGGGACAGCGAAAAACTGTTTTTT
CDR3: CASRRDSEKLFF
J: TRBJ1-4
V: TRBV6-5
size: -
D: TRBD1

DNA: TGTGCCTGGAAGCCTAGCGGGGGGTCGGTCGGGGAGCTGTTTTTT
CDR3: CAWKPSGGSVGELFF
J: TRBJ2-2
V: TRBV30
size: -
D: TRBD2

DNA: TGTGCCAGTAGTATGGACCCGGAGGCAGGGGGTCAGCCCCAGCATTTT
CDR3: CASSMDPEAGGQPQHF
J: TRBJ1-5
V: TRBV19
size: -
D: TRBD1

DNA: TGTGCCAGCAGCCCCCGTGGCCCTGCGGGGTACAATGAGCAGTTCTTC
CDR3: CASSPRGPAGYNEQFF
J: TRBJ2-1
V: TRBV9
size: -
D: -

DNA: TGTGCCAGCAGCCGGACAGGGCCTGGAAACACCATATATTTT
CDR3: CASSRTGPGNTIYF
J: TRBJ1-3
V: TRBV5-6
size: -
D: TRBD1

DNA: TGTGCCAGTAGTAGATCCGGGACAGGGATCTATGGCTACACCTTC
CDR3: CASSRSGTGIYGYTF
J: TRBJ1-2
V: TRBV19
size: -
D: TRBD1

DNA: TGTGCCAGCAGAGGGGACAGGGATGGCTACACCTTC
CDR3: CASRGDRDGYTF
J: TRBJ1-2
V: TRBV9
size: -
D: TRBD1

DNA: TGTGCCTGGAGTGTAGCACAGGGGAGAGACGTATTCTATGGCTACACCTTC
CDR3: CAWSVAQGRDVFYGYTF
J: TRBJ1-2
V: TRBV30
size: -
D: TRBD1

DNA: TGTGCCAGCAGCCGGGACAGGGACCGGGAGCTGTTTTTT
CDR3: CASSRDRDRELFF
J: TRBJ2-2
V: TRBV5-4
size: -
D: TRBD1

DNA: TGTGCCAGCAGCGTAGGGGGAGGGCTTCCCAACGAGCAGTACTTC
CDR3: CASSVGGGLPNEQYF
J: TRBJ2-7
V: TRBV9
size: -
D: TRBD2

DNA: TGTGCCACTACACAGACAGGGAGCGGTGAGCAGTTCTTC
CDR3: CATTQTGSGEQFF
J: TRBJ2-1
V: TRBV15
size: -
D: TRBD1

DNA: TGTGCCAGCAGTGAAGAGAGGACAGGGGGCTGGGGATTTAATGAAAAACTGTTTTTT
CDR3: CASSEERTGGWGFNEKLFF
J: TRBJ1-4
V: TRBV6-1
size: -
D: TRBD1

DNA: TGTGCCAGCAGCCAATACAACCCAGGGGTTGATAATTCACCCCTCCACTTT
CDR3: CASSQYNPGVDNSPLHF
J: TRBJ1-6
V: TRBV3-1/TRBV3-2
size: -
D: -

DNA: TGTGCCAGCAGTTTATATGCTAGGTCTTACGAGCAGTACTTC
CDR3: CASSLYARSYEQYF
J: TRBJ2-7
V: TRBV27
size: -
D: -

DNA: TGTGCCAGTAGTGTACACCAGGAGAACACCGGGGAGCTGTTTTTT
CDR3: CASSVHQENTGELFF
J: TRBJ2-2
V: TRBV19
size: -
D: -

DNA: TGCGCCAGCAGCTTGGTTGGCAGGGGTCTAAACTATGGCTACACCTTC
CDR3: CASSLVGRGLNYGYTF
J: TRBJ1-2
V: TRBV5-1
size: -
D: -

DNA: TGTGCCACCAGTGATTTCGGTCAGCCCCAGCATTTT
CDR3: CATSDFGQPQHF
J: TRBJ1-5
V: TRBV24-1
size: -
D: -

DNA: TGTGCCAGCAGTTTACTTAAGGGGGCCGGTACTGAAGCTTTCTTT
CDR3: CASSLLKGAGTEAFF
J: TRBJ1-1
V: TRBV28
size: -
D: TRBD1

DNA: TGTGCCAGCAGTCCCGCCGGGAAAGCCTACTGGGAGCAGTTCTTC
CDR3: CASSPAGKAYWEQFF
J: TRBJ2-1
V: TRBV28
size: once
D: -

DNA: TGTGCCAGCAGCTTAGTTGGACAGCTCTCTTCACCCCTCCACTTT
CDR3: CASSLVGQLSSPLHF
J: TRBJ1-6
V: TRBV7-8
size: -
D: -

DNA: TGTGCCTCTTACAGGGGAAAGGAAGCTTTCTTT
CDR3: CASYRGKEAFF
J: TRBJ1-1
V: TRBV30
size: -
D: TRBD1

DNA: TGTGCCAGCAGCTTGAGAACGGACAGGAGGGAGACCCAGTACTTC
CDR3: CASSLRTDRRETQYF
J: TRBJ2-5
V: TRBV5-4
size: once
D: TRBD1

DNA: TGCGCCAGCAGCTTGGTCACAGGTATGAACACTGAAGCTTTCTTT
CDR3: CASSLVTGMNTEAFF
J: TRBJ1-1
V: TRBV5-1
size: -
D: -

DNA: TGTGCCAGCAGTTTCCAAGGGGACAGGGGCGGCTACACCTTC
CDR3: CASSFQGDRGGYTF
J: TRBJ1-2
V: TRBV28
size: once
D: TRBD1

DNA: TGTGCCAGCAGCGGAAGGGACAGGACCTACAATGAGCAGTTCTTC
CDR3: CASSGRDRTYNEQFF
J: TRBJ2-1
V: TRBV5-4
size: -
D: TRBD1

DNA: TGTGCCAGCAGCCCAGGGGTGAGCTATGGCTACACCTTC
CDR3: CASSPGVSYGYTF
J: TRBJ1-2
V: TRBV5-5
size: -
D: -

DNA: TGTGCCAGCAGTTACTCAGGGGCCAATAATCAGCCCCAGCATTTT
CDR3: CASSYSGANNQPQHF
J: TRBJ1-5
V: TRBV28
size: -
D: -

DNA: TGTGCCAGCAGTGATTCAGGGGGACTTTACAATGAGCAGTTCTTC
CDR3: CASSDSGGLYNEQFF
J: TRBJ2-1
V: TRBV2
size: once
D: -

DNA: TGTGCCAGCAGTGATTCTCGGTCCAGGGTTGGCTACACCTTC
CDR3: CASSDSRSRVGYTF
J: TRBJ1-2
V: TRBV2
size: -
D: -

DNA: TGTGCCAGCTCACCGAGGCAGGGGTCTTACGAGCAGTACTTC
CDR3: CASSPRQGSYEQYF
J: TRBJ2-7
V: TRBV18
size: -
D: -

DNA: TGTGCCAGCAGCCAAGGGATCGGGACAGGGTACGAGCAGTACTTC
CDR3: CASSQGIGTGYEQYF
J: TRBJ2-7
V: TRBV7-9
size: -
D: TRBD1

DNA: TGTGCCAGCAGTCCCTTAAAGGCGGAGAGGGGAGGCACCGGGGAGCTGTTTTTT
CDR3: CASSPLKAERGGTGELFF
J: TRBJ2-2
V: TRBV6-6
size: -
D: -

DNA: TGTGCCAGCAGTTATGAGAGGCTTCTTTACGAGCAGTACTTC
CDR3: CASSYERLLYEQYF
J: TRBJ2-7
V: TRBV6-2/TRBV6-3
size: -
D: -

DNA: TGTGCCAGCTCACCTAGGACAGGGCCGGGCACCGGGGAGCTGTTTTTT
CDR3: CASSPRTGPGTGELFF
J: TRBJ2-2
V: TRBV18
size: -
D: TRBD1

DNA: TGTGCCAGCAGCCTTATTGTCTACGAGCAGTACTTC
CDR3: CASSLIVYEQYF
J: TRBJ2-7
V: TRBV12-3/TRBV12-4
size: -
D: -

DNA: TGCGCCAGCAGCTCTTTAGGACAGGGAGCTAACTATGGCTACACCTTC
CDR3: CASSSLGQGANYGYTF
J: TRBJ1-2
V: TRBV5-1
size: -
D: TRBD1

DNA: TGTGCCAGCTCACCATTTCCCGGGAGCCGCAATGAGCAGTTCTTC
CDR3: CASSPFPGSRNEQFF
J: TRBJ2-1
V: TRBV18
size: -
D: -

DNA: TGTGCCTGGAGTAAAGGACTGCAAAAAGCTGGAAACACCATATATTTT
CDR3: CAWSKGLQKAGNTIYF
J: TRBJ1-3
V: TRBV30
size: -
D: -

DNA: TGTGCCAGCAGCTTGGATGGACTAGCTTACGAGCAGTACTTC
CDR3: CASSLDGLAYEQYF
J: TRBJ2-7
V: TRBV5-4
size: -
D: TRBD2

DNA: TGTGCCAGCAGCGTGGGGGCGGGAGGATCCGAGCAGTACTTC
CDR3: CASSVGAGGSEQYF
J: TRBJ2-7
V: TRBV9
size: -
D: TRBD2